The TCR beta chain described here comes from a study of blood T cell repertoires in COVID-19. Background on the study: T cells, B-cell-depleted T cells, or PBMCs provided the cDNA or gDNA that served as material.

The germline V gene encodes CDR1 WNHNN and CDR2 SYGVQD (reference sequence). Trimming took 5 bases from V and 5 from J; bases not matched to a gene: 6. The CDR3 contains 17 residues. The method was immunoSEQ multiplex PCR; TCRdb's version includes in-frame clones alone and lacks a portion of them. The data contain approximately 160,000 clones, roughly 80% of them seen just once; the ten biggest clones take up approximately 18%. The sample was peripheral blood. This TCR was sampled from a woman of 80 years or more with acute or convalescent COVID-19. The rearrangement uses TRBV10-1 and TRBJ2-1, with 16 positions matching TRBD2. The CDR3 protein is CASSPGLAGGLNNEQFF. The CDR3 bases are TGCGCCAGCAGTCCGGGACTAGCGGGAGGGCTGAACAATGAGCAGTTCTTC.